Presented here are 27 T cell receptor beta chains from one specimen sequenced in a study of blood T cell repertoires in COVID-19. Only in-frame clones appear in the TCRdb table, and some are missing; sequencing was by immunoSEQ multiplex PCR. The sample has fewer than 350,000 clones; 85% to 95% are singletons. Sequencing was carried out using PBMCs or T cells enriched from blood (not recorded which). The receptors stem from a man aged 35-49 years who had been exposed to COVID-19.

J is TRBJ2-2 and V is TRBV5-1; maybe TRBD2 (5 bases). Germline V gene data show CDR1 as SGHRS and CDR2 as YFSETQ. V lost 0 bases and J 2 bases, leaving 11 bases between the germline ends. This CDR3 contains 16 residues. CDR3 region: CASSLGDYQNTGELFF. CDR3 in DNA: TGCGCCAGCAGCTTGGGAGACTACCAAAACACCGGGGAGCTGTTTTTT.

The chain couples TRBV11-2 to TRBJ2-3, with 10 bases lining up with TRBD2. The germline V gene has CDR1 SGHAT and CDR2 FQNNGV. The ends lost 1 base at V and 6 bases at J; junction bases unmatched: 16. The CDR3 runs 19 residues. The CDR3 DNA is TGTGCCAGCAGCTTAGTTCTCAGGGATAGGACTAGCGGAAGGGATACGCAGTATTTT. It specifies CASSLVLRDRTSGRDTQYF.

The DNA for the CDR3 is TGCAGCGTTGACCGCAGGGGGGAGCCTGAAGCTTTCTTT. The encoded protein is CSVDRRGEPEAFF. The chain uses TRBV29-1 and TRBJ1-1; TRBD1 matches 7 bases. Germline V gene lookup returns CDR1 SQVTM and CDR2 ANQGSEA. The V gene end was trimmed by 3 bases and the J gene end by 6 bases; junction bases not matched to a gene: 7. This CDR3 comprises 13 residues. The full variable domain, rest sourced from reference TRBV29-1 and TRBJ1-1, is SAVISQKPSRDICQRGTSLTIQCQVDSQVTMMFWYRQQPGQSLTLIATANQGSEATYESGFVIDKFPISRPNLTFSTLTVSNMSPEDSSIYLCSVDRRGEPEAFFGQGTRLTVV.

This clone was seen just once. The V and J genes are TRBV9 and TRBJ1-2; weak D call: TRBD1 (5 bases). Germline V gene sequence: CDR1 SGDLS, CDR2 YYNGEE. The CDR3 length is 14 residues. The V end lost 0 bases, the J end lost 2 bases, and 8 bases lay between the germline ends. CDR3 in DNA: TGTGCCAGCAGCGTAGGGACACTCAACTATGGCTACACCTTC. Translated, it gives CASSVGTLNYGYTF.

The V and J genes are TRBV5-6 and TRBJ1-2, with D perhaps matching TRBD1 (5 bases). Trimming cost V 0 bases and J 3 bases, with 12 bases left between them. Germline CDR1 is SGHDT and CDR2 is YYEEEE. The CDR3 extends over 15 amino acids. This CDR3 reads CASSLVRGVDYGYTF. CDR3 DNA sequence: TGTGCCAGCAGCTTGGTTCGGGGGGTGGACTATGGCTACACCTTC.

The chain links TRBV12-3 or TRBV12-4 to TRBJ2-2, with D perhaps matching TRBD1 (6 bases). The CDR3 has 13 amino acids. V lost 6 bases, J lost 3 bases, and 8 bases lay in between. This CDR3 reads CASRGHYTGELFF. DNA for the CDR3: TGTGCCAGCAGGGGACACTACACCGGGGAGCTGTTTTTT.

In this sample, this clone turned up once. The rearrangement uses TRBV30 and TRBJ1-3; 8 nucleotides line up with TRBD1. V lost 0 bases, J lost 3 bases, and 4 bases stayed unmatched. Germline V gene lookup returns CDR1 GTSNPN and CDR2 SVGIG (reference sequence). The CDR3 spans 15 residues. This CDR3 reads CAWSVIDRGGNTIYF. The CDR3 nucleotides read TGTGCCTGGAGTGTAATTGACAGGGGTGGAAACACCATATATTTT.

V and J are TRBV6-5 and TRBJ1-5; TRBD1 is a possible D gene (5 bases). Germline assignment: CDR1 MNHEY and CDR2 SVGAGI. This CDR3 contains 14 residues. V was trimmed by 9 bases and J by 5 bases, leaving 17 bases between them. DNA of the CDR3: TGTGCCAGTAGAAAGAACGCAGGGTATCAGCCCCAGCATTTT. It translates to CASRKNAGYQPQHF.

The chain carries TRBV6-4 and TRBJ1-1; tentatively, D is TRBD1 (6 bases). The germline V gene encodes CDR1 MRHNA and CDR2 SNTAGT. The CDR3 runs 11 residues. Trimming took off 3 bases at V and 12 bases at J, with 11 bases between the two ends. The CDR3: CASSEGGASFF. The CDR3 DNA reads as TGTGCCAGCAGTGAAGGGGGGGCTTCTTTCTTT.

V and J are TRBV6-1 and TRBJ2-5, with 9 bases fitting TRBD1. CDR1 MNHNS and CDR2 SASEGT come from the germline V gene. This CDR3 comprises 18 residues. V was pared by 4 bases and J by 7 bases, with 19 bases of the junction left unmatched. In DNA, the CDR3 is TGTGCCAGCAGTGCAGGGGGTTGGGGGACAGGGAGGTTGGGGACCCAGTACTTC. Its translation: CASSAGGWGTGRLGTQYF.

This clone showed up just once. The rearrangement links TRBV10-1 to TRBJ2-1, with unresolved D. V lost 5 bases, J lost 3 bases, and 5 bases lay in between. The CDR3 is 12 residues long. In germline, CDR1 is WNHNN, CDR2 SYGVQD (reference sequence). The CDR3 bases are TGCGCCAGCAGTCCAGACTACAATGAGCAGTTCTTC. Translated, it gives CASSPDYNEQFF.

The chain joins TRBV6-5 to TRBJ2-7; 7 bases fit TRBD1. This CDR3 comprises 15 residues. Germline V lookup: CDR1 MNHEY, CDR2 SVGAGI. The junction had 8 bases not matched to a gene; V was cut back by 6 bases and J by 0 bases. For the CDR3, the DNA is TGTGCCAGCAGGATACAGGGGTCAAGCTCCTACGAGCAGTACTTC. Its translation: CASRIQGSSSYEQYF.

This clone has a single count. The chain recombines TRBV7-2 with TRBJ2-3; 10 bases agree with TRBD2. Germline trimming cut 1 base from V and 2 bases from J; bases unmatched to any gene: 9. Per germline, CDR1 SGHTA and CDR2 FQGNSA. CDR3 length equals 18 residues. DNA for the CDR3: TGTGCCAGCAGCTTAGAGTCTACTAGCGGGACCCACACAGATACGCAGTATTTT. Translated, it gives CASSLESTSGTHTDTQYF.

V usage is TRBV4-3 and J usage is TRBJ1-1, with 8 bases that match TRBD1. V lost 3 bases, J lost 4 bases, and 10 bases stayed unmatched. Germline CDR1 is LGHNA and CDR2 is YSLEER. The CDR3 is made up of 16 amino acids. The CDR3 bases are TGCGCCAGCAGCCAGGGGGGGACAGGTTTTTTCACTGAAGCTTTCTTT. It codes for CASSQGGTGFFTEAFF.

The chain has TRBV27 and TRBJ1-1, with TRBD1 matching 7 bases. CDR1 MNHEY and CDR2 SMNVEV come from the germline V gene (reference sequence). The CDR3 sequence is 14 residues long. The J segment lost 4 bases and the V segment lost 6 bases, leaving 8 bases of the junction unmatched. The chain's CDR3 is CASSPGQFRTEAFF. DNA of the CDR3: TGTGCCAGCAGCCCGGGACAGTTTCGCACTGAAGCTTTCTTT.

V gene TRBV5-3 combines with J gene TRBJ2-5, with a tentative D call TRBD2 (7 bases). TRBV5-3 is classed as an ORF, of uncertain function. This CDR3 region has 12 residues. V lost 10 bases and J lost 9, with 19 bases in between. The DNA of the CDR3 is TGTGCCTGGAAGAAGGGGGGGAGAGCCCAGTACTTC. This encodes CAWKKGGRAQYF.

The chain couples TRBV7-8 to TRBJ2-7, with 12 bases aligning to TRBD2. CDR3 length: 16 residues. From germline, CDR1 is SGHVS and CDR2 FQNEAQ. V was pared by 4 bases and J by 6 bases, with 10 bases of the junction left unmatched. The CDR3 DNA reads TGTGCCAGCAGCTCAACTAGACCGGGACTAGCGGGCGAGCAGTACTTC. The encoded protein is CASSSTRPGLAGEQYF. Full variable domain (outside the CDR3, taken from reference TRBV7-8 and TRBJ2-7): GAGVSQSPRYKVAKRGQDVALRCDPISGHVSLFWYQQALGQGPEFLTYFQNEAQLDKSGLPSDRFFAERPEGSVSTLKIQRTQQEDSAVYLCASSSTRPGLAGEQYFGPGTRLTVT.

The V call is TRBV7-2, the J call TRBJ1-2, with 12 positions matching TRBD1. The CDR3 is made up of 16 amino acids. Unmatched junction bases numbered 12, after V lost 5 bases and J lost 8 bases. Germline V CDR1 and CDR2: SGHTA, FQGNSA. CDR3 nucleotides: TGTGCCAGCAGCCCTGGAACGGGACAGGGGGCGCGGGGCTACACCTTC. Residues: CASSPGTGQGARGYTF. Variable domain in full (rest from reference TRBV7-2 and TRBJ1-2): GAGVSQSPSNKVTEKGKDVELRCDPISGHTALYWYRQSLGQGLEFLIYFQGNSAPDKSGLPSDRFSAERTGGSVSTLTIQRTQQEDSAVYLCASSPGTGQGARGYTFGSGTRLTVV.

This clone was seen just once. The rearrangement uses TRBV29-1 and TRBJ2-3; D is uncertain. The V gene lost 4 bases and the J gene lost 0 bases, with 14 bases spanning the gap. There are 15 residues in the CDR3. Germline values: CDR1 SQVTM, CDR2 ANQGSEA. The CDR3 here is CSVARLLFSTDTQYF. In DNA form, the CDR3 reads TGCAGCGTTGCCCGTTTATTATTCAGCACAGATACGCAGTATTTT.

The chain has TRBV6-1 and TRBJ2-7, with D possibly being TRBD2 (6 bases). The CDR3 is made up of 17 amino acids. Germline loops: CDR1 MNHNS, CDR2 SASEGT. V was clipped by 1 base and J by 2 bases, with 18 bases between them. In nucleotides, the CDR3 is TGTGCCAGCAGTGAAGGGGGAGGAGCCCCCTTACCCTACGAGCAGTACTTC. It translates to CASSEGGGAPLPYEQYF.

CDR3 amino acids: CASSQTDTIYF. The CDR3, as DNA: TGTGCCAGCAGCCAAACGGACACCATATATTTT. The gene calls are TRBV3-1 (or the pseudogene TRBV3-2) and TRBJ1-3, with D uncertain. Trimming removed 2 bases at V and 8 bases at J, with 4 bases between. The CDR3 is made up of 11 amino acids. The germline V gene has CDR1 LGHDT and CDR2 YNNKEL (reference sequence).

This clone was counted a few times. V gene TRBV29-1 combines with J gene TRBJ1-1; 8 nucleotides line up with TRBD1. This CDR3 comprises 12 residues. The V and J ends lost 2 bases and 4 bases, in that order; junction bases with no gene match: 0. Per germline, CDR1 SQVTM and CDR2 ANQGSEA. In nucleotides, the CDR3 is TGCAGCGTTGAACAGGGGGCCACTGAAGCTTTCTTT. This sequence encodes CSVEQGATEAFF. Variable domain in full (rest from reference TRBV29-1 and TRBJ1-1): SAVISQKPSRDICQRGTSLTIQCQVDSQVTMMFWYRQQPGQSLTLIATANQGSEATYESGFVIDKFPISRPNLTFSTLTVSNMSPEDSSIYLCSVEQGATEAFFGQGTRLTVV.

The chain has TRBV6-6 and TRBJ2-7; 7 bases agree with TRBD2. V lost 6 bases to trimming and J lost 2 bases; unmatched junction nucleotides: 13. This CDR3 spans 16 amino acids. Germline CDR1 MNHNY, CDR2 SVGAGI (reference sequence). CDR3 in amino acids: CASREERDYPAYEQYF. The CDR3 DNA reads TGTGCCAGCAGAGAGGAACGGGACTACCCAGCCTACGAGCAGTACTTC.

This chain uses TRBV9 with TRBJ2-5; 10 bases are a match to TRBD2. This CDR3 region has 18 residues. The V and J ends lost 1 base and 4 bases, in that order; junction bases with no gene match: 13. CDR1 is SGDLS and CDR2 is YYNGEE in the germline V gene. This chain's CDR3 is CASSVPLAGVGHPETQYF. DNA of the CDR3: TGTGCCAGCAGCGTACCGCTAGCGGGAGTAGGACACCCAGAGACCCAGTACTTC.

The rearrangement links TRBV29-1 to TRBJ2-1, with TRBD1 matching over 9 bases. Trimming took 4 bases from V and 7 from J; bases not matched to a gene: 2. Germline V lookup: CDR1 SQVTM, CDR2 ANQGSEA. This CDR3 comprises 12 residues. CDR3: CSVGDRVNEQFF. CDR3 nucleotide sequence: TGCAGCGTTGGGGACAGGGTGAATGAGCAGTTCTTC.

The CDR3 is CAWSGVSYEQYF. The DNA for the CDR3 is TGTGCCTGGAGTGGAGTTAGCTACGAGCAGTACTTC. The chain couples TRBV30 to TRBJ2-7; no definite D call. V lost 1 base, J lost 3 bases, and 7 bases lay in between. Germline lookup yields CDR1 GTSNPN and CDR2 SVGIG (reference sequence). The CDR3 sequence is 12 residues long.

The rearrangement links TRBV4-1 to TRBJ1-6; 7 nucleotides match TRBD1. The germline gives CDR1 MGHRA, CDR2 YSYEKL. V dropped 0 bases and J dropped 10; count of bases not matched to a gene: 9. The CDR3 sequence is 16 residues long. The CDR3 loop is CASSQELTTGLSPLHF. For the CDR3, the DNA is TGCGCCAGCAGCCAAGAACTCACGACAGGGCTCTCACCCCTCCACTTT.